Presented here are 22 T cell receptor beta chains from one specimen sequenced in a study of Graves' ophthalmopathy and Graves' hyperthyroidism. The sequenced template was RNA, covering the TCR beta CDR3 region. Investigators did first-round RT-PCR with HTBI primers, then second-round multiplex PCR. TCRdb processed the multiplex PCR reads anew with MiXCR; each CDR3 protein has one entry. The sample consists of 500,000 to 700,000 distinct CDR3 sequences, under 45% of them appearing once. The sample was peripheral blood or thyroid tissue (not recorded which). The receptors here all came from an adult man with Graves' hyperthyroidism.

The chain carries TRBV25-1 and TRBJ2-7; perhaps TRBD2 as D (6 bases). Germline CDR1 and CDR2: MGHDK and SYGVNS. The CDR3 totals 15 residues. Trimming pared 8 bases from V and 3 bases from J, leaving 20 bases between. The CDR3 region has the DNA TGTGCCAGCTCACCATATCTCACGCGGGACTACGAGCAGTACTTC. Encoded protein: CASSPYLTRDYEQYF.

This clonotype occurred a few times. The chain recombines TRBV24-1 with TRBJ1-5; D not certain. The CDR3 contains 13 residues. Germline CDR1 and CDR2: KGHDR and SFDVKD. V was shortened by 0 bases and J by 11 bases, with 10 bases between the two germline ends. The CDR3 nucleotides are TGTGCCACCAGTGATTTGGATGGTGAGACCCAGCATTTT. It encodes CATSDLDGETQHF.

This clonotype has a count of ten or more. This sequence joins TRBV10-3 and TRBJ1-2, with D maybe TRBD1 (5 bases). Germline V gene lookup returns CDR1 ENHRY and CDR2 SYGVKD. CDR3 size: 13 residues. V was clipped by 6 bases and J by 2 bases, with 10 bases between them. The CDR3 nucleotides are TGTGCCATCAGCTTACAGGAGAACTATGGCTACACCTTC. Encoded protein: CAISLQENYGYTF.

Ten or more counts support this clonotype. V is TRBV19 and J is TRBJ1-6, with TRBD1 identical over 9 bases. Germline CDR1 is LNHDA and CDR2 is SQIVND (reference sequence). J gave up 2 bases and V 4 bases, and 15 bases lay outside the gene matches. The CDR3 spans 20 residues. CDR3 in amino acids: CASSNGPGQGSRTYNSPLHF. In DNA, the CDR3 is TGTGCCAGTAGTAACGGACCGGGACAGGGAAGTCGGACCTATAATTCACCCCTCCACTTT. The whole variable domain, filled in from reference TRBV19 and TRBJ1-6, reads DGGITQSPKYLFRKEGQNVTLSCEQNLNHDAMYWYRQDPGQGLRLIYYSQIVNDFQKGDIAEGYSVSREKKESFPLTVTSAQKNPTAFYLCASSNGPGQGSRTYNSPLHFGNGTRLTVT.

The rearrangement joins TRBV2 to TRBJ1-5; tentatively, D is TRBD1 (5 bases). Trimming left V 3 bases short and J 5 bases short, with 14 bases between. The length of the CDR3 is 15 residues. Germline V gene lookup returns CDR1 SNHLY and CDR2 FYNNEI. CDR3 sequence (DNA): TGTGCCAGCAGTGAGACTGGGGGATTCGATCAGCCCCAGCATTTT. Translated, it gives CASSETGGFDQPQHF.

This clonotype was found many times. The chain employs TRBV12-3 or TRBV12-4 and TRBJ1-4; TRBD1 aligns across 10 bases. The junction had 8 bases not matched to a gene; V was cut back by 6 bases and J by 7 bases. The CDR3 contains 15 residues. The chain's CDR3 is CASSRDRGLSEKLFF. CDR3 bases: TGTGCCAGCAGCAGAGACAGGGGGCTTAGTGAAAAACTGTTTTTT.

In its sample, this clonotype was seen many times. This rearrangement joins TRBV20-1 to TRBJ2-2; maybe TRBD2 (6 bases). The V end lost 1 base, the J end lost 3 bases, and 15 bases lay between the germline ends. CDR3 size: 16 residues. Germline values: CDR1 DFQATT, CDR2 SNEGSKA (reference sequence). The CDR3 DNA is TGCAGTGCTAGAGCGCACCGCCCGGGGGACACCGGGGAGCTGTTTTTT. It encodes CSARAHRPGDTGELFF.

This clonotype was recorded at least ten times. The chain links TRBV19 to TRBJ2-5; 7 bases fit TRBD1. The CDR3 has 14 amino acids. Germline values: CDR1 LNHDA, CDR2 SQIVND (reference sequence). The ends lost 10 bases at V and 0 bases at J; junction bases unmatched: 8. The CDR3 sequence: CATLDRVDQETQYF. The CDR3 DNA reads TGTGCCACCCTAGACAGGGTCGACCAAGAGACCCAGTACTTC.

This clonotype was recorded at least ten times. V is TRBV29-1 and J is TRBJ2-5; D is unresolved. Germline V gene lookup returns CDR1 SQVTM and CDR2 ANQGSEA. Trimming removed 8 bases from V and 2 bases from J, with 9 bases in between. The CDR3 runs 11 residues. The CDR3 loop is CSLTWQETQYF. The CDR3 DNA reads as TGCAGCCTAACGTGGCAAGAGACCCAGTACTTC.

On this clonotype: The junction departs from germline at one end; a sequencing error may be responsible. The V and J genes are TRBV7-9 and TRBJ2-7; 13 nucleotides match TRBD2. Germline CDR1 reads SEHNR; CDR2 reads FQNEAQ (reference sequence). This CDR3 spans 21 amino acids. The CDR3 DNA reads as TGCGCCAGCAGCTTGGACGGATTACCCGGGACTAGCGGGGTGCACTCCTACGAGCAGTACTTC. Amino acids: CASSLDGLPGTSGVHSYEQYF.

This clonotype was recorded at least ten times. The V gene is TRBV29-1, the J gene TRBJ2-7, with D tentatively TRBD2 (5 bases). Germline assignment: CDR1 SQVTM and CDR2 ANQGSEA. V lost 3 bases and J 6 bases, leaving 15 bases between the germline ends. The CDR3 has 13 residues. CDR3 residues: CSVDGGHPLEQYF. Written as DNA, the CDR3 is TGCAGCGTTGATGGAGGCCATCCCCTCGAGCAGTACTTC.

The V and J genes are TRBV20-1 and TRBJ1-1; D may be TRBD1 (5 bases). The CDR3 has 15 residues. V was clipped by 5 bases and J by 0 bases, with 16 bases between them. From germline, CDR1 is DFQATT and CDR2 SNEGSKA (reference sequence). DNA for the CDR3: TGCAGTGCTTCAACCGGGACGGCAATGAACACTGAAGCTTTCTTT. It is translated as CSASTGTAMNTEAFF.

This clonotype was observed at least ten times. The chain employs TRBV15 and TRBJ2-7; D may be TRBD1 or TRBD2 (5 bases each). V lost 4 bases to trimming and J lost 3 bases, with 10 bases between them. CDR3 size: 13 residues. The germline V gene encodes CDR1 LNHNV and CDR2 YYDKDF (reference sequence). DNA of the CDR3: TGTGCCACCAGCACGGGACGGGACTACGAGCAGTACTTC. It encodes CATSTGRDYEQYF.

The chain recombines TRBV12-3 or TRBV12-4 with TRBJ2-7; the D call may be TRBD1 or TRBD2 (5 bases each). TRBJ2-1 matches the DNA end more closely, so the J call is doubtful. This CDR3 is built from 11 residues. In DNA, the CDR3 is TGTGCCAGCAGTTCGAGGGGAGAGCAGTTCTTC. This translates into CASSSRGEQFF.

Concerning this clonotype: A much larger clone lies a single base off, so this may be a read error. The genes are TRBV7-9 and TRBJ1-3; D remains ambiguous. The length of the CDR3 is 14 residues. The germline V gene encodes CDR1 SEHNR and CDR2 FQNEAQ (reference sequence). CDR3 in DNA: TGTGCCAGCAGCTTGGATTCTCTGGGAAACACCGTATATTTT. Protein sequence: CASSLDSLGNTVYF.

This clonotype was observed at least ten times. CDR3 in amino acids: CSARLAVQGDTEAFF. The CDR3 DNA follows: TGCAGTGCTAGGCTAGCCGTACAAGGGGACACTGAAGCTTTCTTT. The V and J genes are TRBV20-1 and TRBJ1-1; perhaps TRBD1 as D (5 bases). The CDR3 contains 15 residues. Germline V gives CDR1 DFQATT, CDR2 SNEGSKA (reference sequence). Trimming shortened V by 3 bases and J by 3 bases, and 17 bases separated the two germline ends.

This sequence joins TRBV20-1 and TRBJ2-7; TRBD1 aligns across 7 bases. The ends lost 1 base at V and 3 bases at J; junction bases unmatched: 6. Germline-derived CDR1 and CDR2 are DFQATT and SNEGSKA (reference sequence). This CDR3 contains 14 residues. DNA for the CDR3: TGCAGTGCTAGAGCGGACAGGAATGACTACGAGCAGTACTTC. Residues: CSARADRNDYEQYF.

This chain links TRBV19 with TRBJ2-7; the match to TRBD2 covers 8 bases. Trimming cost V 11 bases and J 3 bases; bases outside gene matches: 18. This CDR3 contains 16 residues. The germline V gene encodes CDR1 LNHDA and CDR2 SQIVND (reference sequence). The CDR3 here is CAWTGGRLSGLYEQYF. CDR3 nucleotide sequence: TGTGCCTGGACGGGGGGGCGACTTAGCGGCCTCTACGAGCAGTACTTC.

This clonotype was counted between two and nine times. The rearrangement joins TRBV19 to TRBJ1-5; D unresolved. The germline gives CDR1 LNHDA, CDR2 SQIVND (reference sequence). V lost 3 bases and J 4 bases, leaving 10 bases between the germline ends. The CDR3 is made up of 14 amino acids. The CDR3 DNA follows: TGTGCCAGTAGTATGGTGGGATTGAATCAGCCCCAGCATTTT. Amino acids: CASSMVGLNQPQHF.

This clonotype was detected ten times or more. This chain connects TRBV7-9 to TRBJ2-5; 10 bases are a match to TRBD2. The CDR3 totals 15 residues. Germline assignment: CDR1 SEHNR and CDR2 FQNEAQ (reference sequence). Trimming at V came to 6 bases and at J to 1 base, leaving 5 bases not matched to a gene. Here the CDR3 DNA reads TGTGCCAGCAGGCGGCTAGCGGGGGCCCAAGAGACCCAGTACTTC. It specifies CASRRLAGAQETQYF.

The sample holds many counts of this clonotype. The chain uses TRBV29-1 and TRBJ1-6; the match to TRBD1 covers 8 bases. V gave up 7 bases and J gave up 8 bases; unmatched junction bases: 7. The CDR3 is made up of 13 amino acids. Germline V gene data show CDR1 as SQVTM and CDR2 as ANQGSEA. The CDR3 loop reads CSAGQGADSPLHF. CDR3 bases: TGCAGCGCAGGACAGGGTGCGGATTCACCCCTCCACTTT. The complete variable domain, with remaining parts taken from reference TRBV29-1 and TRBJ1-6, reads SAVISQKPSRDICQRGTSLTIQCQVDSQVTMMFWYRQQPGQSLTLIATANQGSEATYESGFVIDKFPISRPNLTFSTLTVSNMSPEDSSIYLCSAGQGADSPLHFGNGTRLTVT.

This clonotype was detected once. The CDR3 end shows no conserved phenylalanine or tryptophan, and so a read error is likely. It is unclear where the CDR3 begins or ends on the DNA, so no DNA is shown, and the CDR3 is as TCRdb lists it. V usage is TRBV11-1 and J usage is TRBJ1-1. 8 amino acids form the CDR3, both terminal residues included. Per the germline V gene, CDR1 is SGHAT and CDR2 is FQDESV (reference sequence). CDR3 in amino acids: CASSGSLA.